Listed below are T cell receptor beta chains from one sample, sequenced in a study of OX40 agonist ivuxolimab in advanced cancers. Repertoires were generated with immunoSEQ multiplex PCR, while TCRdb's copy carries only in-frame clones and drops some. The repertoire holds tens of thousands of clones, with 85% to 95% as singletons. The sequencing here drew on CD4+ or CD8+ T cells sorted from blood, taken in a trial of the OX40 agonist ivuxolimab. Receptors originate from an adult with an advanced solid tumor such as melanoma, head and neck, liver or kidney cancer. The CDR3 runs from the conserved cysteine through the conserved F or W. D genes are given only for firm matches. Only part of the rows carry a size: once, few, many, or a class if the clone is expanded.

TRBV5-1	.	TRBD1	TRBJ1-5	CASSRDRDQPQHF	TGCGCCAGCTCCCGGGACAGGGATCAGCCCCAGCATTTT
TRBV2	.	.	TRBJ1-5	CASSPDSTFNQPQHF	TGTGCCAGCAGCCCGGACAGCACTTTCAATCAGCCCCAGCATTTT
TRBV6-5	.	.	TRBJ2-1	CASSYSKGSYNEQFF	TGTGCCAGCAGTTACTCGAAAGGCTCCTACAATGAGCAGTTCTTC
TRBV7-8	.	.	TRBJ1-3	CASSLRARTISGNTIYF	TGTGCCAGCAGCTTAAGGGCCAGAACGATCTCTGGAAACACCATATATTTT
TRBV10-3	.	.	TRBJ1-3	CASQESSGNTIYF	TGTGCCTCACAGGAGTCTTCTGGAAACACCATATATTTT
TRBV7-9	.	.	TRBJ1-1	CASSQRGLVNTEAFF	TGTGCCAGCAGCCAGAGGGGTTTGGTGAACACTGAAGCTTTCTTT
TRBV18	.	.	TRBJ1-5	CASSPQTGSNQPQHF	TGTGCCAGCTCACCCCAGACAGGAAGCAATCAGCCCCAGCATTTT
TRBV6-1	.	.	TRBJ1-4	CASSEPRAFEKLFF	TGTGCCAGCAGTGAGCCCAGGGCATTCGAAAAACTGTTTTTT
TRBV7-2	.	TRBD1	TRBJ2-5	CASSLNLLRWDSQETQYF	TGTGCCAGCAGCTTAAACCTTTTAAGATGGGACAGCCAAGAGACCCAGTACTTC
TRBV30	.	.	TRBJ1-2	CASRAENYGYTF	TGTGCCTCCAGGGCAGAGAACTATGGCTACACCTTC
TRBV18	.	.	TRBJ1-3	CASSQGTATTVSGNTIYF	TGTGCCAGCTCACAGGGGACGGCTACTACAGTTTCTGGAAACACCATATATTTT
TRBV9	.	TRBD2	TRBJ2-1	CASSVPTSGRVDEQFF	TGTGCCAGCAGCGTTCCAACTAGCGGGAGGGTGGATGAGCAGTTCTTC
TRBV10-3	.	.	TRBJ2-7	CAISESVGFSSYEQYF	TGTGCCATCAGTGAGTCGGTCGGCTTCAGCTCCTACGAGCAGTACTTC
TRBV15	.	.	TRBJ1-1	CATSRVPGVLGGTEAFF	TGTGCCACCAGCAGAGTACCGGGCGTCTTAGGGGGCACTGAAGCTTTCTTT
TRBV6-5	.	.	TRBJ2-3	CASVARRSSTDTQYF	TGTGCCAGCGTCGCGAGGCGGTCTAGCACAGATACGCAGTATTTT
TRBV5-4	.	TRBD1	TRBJ2-2	CASSTGGHTGELFF	TGTGCCAGCAGCACAGGGGGCCACACCGGGGAGCTGTTTTTT
TRBV6-4	.	TRBD1	TRBJ2-3	CASSRDRGGTDTQYF	TGTGCCAGCAGTCGGGACAGGGGAGGGACAGATACGCAGTATTTT
TRBV7-2	.	.	TRBJ1-3	CASSTPGGLDTIYF	TGTGCCAGCAGCACTCCGGGGGGTCTAGACACCATATATTTT
TRBV10-3	.	.	TRBJ2-7	CAIRNRDSGYEQYF	TGTGCCATCAGGAACAGGGACTCAGGATACGAGCAGTACTTC
TRBV4-2	.	.	TRBJ2-5	CASSLGVGVGQETQYF	TGTGCCAGCAGCTTGGGAGTCGGGGTAGGCCAAGAGACCCAGTACTTC
TRBV28	once	.	TRBJ1-5	CASDRYSNQPQHF	TGTGCCAGCGACCGATATAGCAATCAGCCCCAGCATTTT
TRBV5-1	.	.	TRBJ1-3	CASRGDLSGNTIYF	TGCGCCAGCAGGGGGGACCTCTCTGGAAACACCATATATTTT
TRBV15	.	.	TRBJ2-1	CATSIRAGMKYNEQFF	TGTGCCACCAGCATCAGAGCCGGGATGAAATACAATGAGCAGTTCTTC
TRBV11-1	.	.	TRBJ1-2	CASSLTIQGYGYTF	TGTGCCAGCAGCTTGACGATCCAGGGTTATGGCTACACCTTC
TRBV2	.	TRBD1	TRBJ1-6	CASSATGTGSHSPLHF	TGTGCCAGCAGTGCTACCGGGACAGGGTCCCATTCACCCCTCCACTTT
TRBV7-3	once	TRBD1	TRBJ1-2	CASSPGGDGVHYGYTF	TGTGCCAGCAGCCCAGGGGGGGACGGAGTTCACTATGGCTACACCTTC
TRBV4-3	once	TRBD1	TRBJ1-1	CASSDTGQGEKTEAFF	TGCGCCAGCAGCGACACGGGACAGGGAGAGAAAACTGAAGCTTTCTTT
TRBV6-5	once	.	TRBJ1-4	CASRARERNEKLFF	TGTGCCAGCCGGGCCAGAGAGAGGAATGAAAAACTGTTTTTT
TRBV4-3	.	TRBD1	TRBJ1-4	CASSPDRGMYGKLFF	TGCGCCAGCAGCCCCGACAGGGGTATGTACGGAAAACTGTTTTTT
TRBV19	.	TRBD1	TRBJ1-1	CASTSGGNTEAFF	TGTGCCAGTACCTCAGGGGGGAACACTGAAGCTTTCTTT
TRBV28	.	.	TRBJ1-2	CASSPGRFLNYGYTF	TGTGCCAGCAGTCCGGGACGGTTCCTTAACTATGGCTACACCTTC
TRBV6-5	once	TRBD1	TRBJ2-7	CASRVGQAYSYEQYF	TGTGCCAGCAGGGTGGGACAGGCCTACTCCTACGAGCAGTACTTC
TRBV9	once	.	TRBJ2-5	CASSVGGGAGETQYF	TGTGCCAGCAGCGTAGGGGGCGGGGCTGGGGAGACCCAGTACTTC
TRBV20-1	few	.	TRBJ1-1	CSVDENTEAFF	TGCAGTGTAGACGAGAACACTGAAGCTTTCTTT
TRBV4-2	.	.	TRBJ2-1	CASSQVRGSSYNEQFF	TGTGCCAGCAGCCAGGTGAGAGGGTCCTCCTACAATGAGCAGTTCTTC
TRBV5-6	.	TRBD1	TRBJ2-5	CASGRGQGETQYF	TGTGCCAGCGGCAGGGGGCAGGGAGAGACCCAGTACTTC
TRBV6-6	.	.	TRBJ1-1	CASSTTAMNTEAFF	TGTGCCAGCAGTACGACAGCGATGAACACTGAAGCTTTCTTT
TRBV11-2	.	TRBD2	TRBJ2-3	CASSPSGSVGDTQYF	TGTGCCAGCAGTCCGAGCGGGAGTGTGGGGGATACGCAGTATTTT
TRBV9	.	.	TRBJ2-1	CASSVAGLENNEQFF	TGTGCCAGCAGCGTAGCTGGACTCGAAAACAATGAGCAGTTCTTC
TRBV30	.	.	TRBJ1-6	CAWYRDGSPLHF	TGTGCCTGGTACAGGGACGGTTCACCCCTCCACTTT
TRBV4-3	.	TRBD1	TRBJ1-2	CASSQDPGQGNYGYTF	TGCGCCAGCAGCCAAGATCCCGGACAGGGCAACTATGGCTACACCTTC
TRBV19	few	.	TRBJ1-5	CASSIPVAGGQPQHF	TGTGCCAGTAGTATACCCGTCGCCGGAGGACAGCCCCAGCATTTT
TRBV28	.	.	TRBJ2-7	CASTGGVDPYEQYF	TGTGCCAGCACCGGAGGGGTGGATCCCTACGAGCAGTACTTC
TRBV7-3	.	.	TRBJ1-2	CASSFPLPQTNYGYTF	TGTGCCAGCAGCTTCCCCCTTCCTCAAACTAACTATGGCTACACCTTC
TRBV11-2	few	.	TRBJ2-1	CASSLGGANEQFF	TGTGCCAGCAGCTTAGGGGGGGCCAATGAGCAGTTCTTC
TRBV19	.	TRBD1	TRBJ2-1	CASRRDRDYNEQFF	TGTGCCAGTAGGAGGGACAGAGACTACAATGAGCAGTTCTTC
TRBV4-3	once	TRBD2	TRBJ2-7	CASSQDASGGGEQYF	TGCGCCAGCAGCCAAGACGCTAGCGGGGGAGGCGAGCAGTACTTC
TRBV19	once	TRBD2	TRBJ2-3	CASRSSGSSTDTQYF	TGTGCCAGTAGATCTAGCGGGAGCAGCACAGATACGCAGTATTTT
TRBV11-2	.	TRBD1	TRBJ1-6	CASSWATGANSPLHF	TGTGCCAGCAGTTGGGCGACAGGGGCCAATTCACCCCTCCACTTT
TRBV11-2	.	.	TRBJ1-1	CASSLDWETGAFF	TGTGCCAGCAGCTTAGATTGGGAGACCGGAGCTTTCTTT
TRBV19	.	.	TRBJ1-1	CASSMFADTMNTEAFF	TGTGCCAGTAGTATGTTCGCAGATACCATGAACACTGAAGCTTTCTTT
TRBV5-4	.	.	TRBJ2-7	CASSSLMGGYEQYF	TGTGCCAGCAGCTCCTTGATGGGGGGCTACGAGCAGTACTTC
TRBV14	.	TRBD2	TRBJ2-2	CASSQDLPSSGVNTGELFF	TGTGCCAGCAGCCAAGACCTGCCGTCTAGCGGGGTGAACACCGGGGAGCTGTTTTTT
TRBV4-3	.	TRBD1	TRBJ2-7	CASSHTAGTGFEQYF	TGCGCCAGCAGCCATACAGCCGGGACAGGGTTCGAGCAGTACTTC
TRBV7-9	.	.	TRBJ2-4	CASSPVSGGVIQYF	TGTGCCAGCAGCCCGGTTTCTGGGGGCGTCATTCAGTACTTC
TRBV5-1	.	.	TRBJ1-2	CASSLALIPRDSGGYTF	TGCGCCAGCAGCTTGGCCTTAATTCCACGCGATAGTGGTGGCTACACCTTC
TRBV5-6	.	.	TRBJ2-7	CASSLGSSYEQYF	TGTGCCAGCAGCCTAGGAAGCTCCTACGAGCAGTACTTC
TRBV28	once	.	TRBJ2-5	CASRSQETQYF	TGTGCCAGCAGATCACAAGAGACCCAGTACTTC